The 24 T cell receptor beta chains listed next were all sequenced from one sample in a study of cytomegalovirus exposure and HLA in healthy donors. Both 60 Vbeta primers and 13 Jbeta primers went into the PCR. This table comes from immunoSEQ multiplex PCR, and its TCRdb copy is limited to in-frame clones, with some not included. The data contain some 160,000 clones, under 85% of them singletons. Material: PBMCs. These TCRs come from a woman in her late teens or twenties in good health and CMV-seropositive.

The chain employs TRBV13 and TRBJ2-5; D is unclear. The end of the DNA is better explained by TRBJ2-7, so the J call may be wrong. CDR1 and CDR2 (germline): PRHDT, FYEKMQ (reference sequence). There are 14 residues in the CDR3. The CDR3 region is CASSPPSLSYEQYF. The CDR3 DNA follows: TGTGCCAGCAGCCCGCCCTCCCTTAGCTACGAGCAGTACTTC.

This clone was detected once. The CDR3 nucleotides read TGTGCCTGGAGTGTACGGACATGGGAGCAGTTCTTC. The encoded protein is CAWSVRTWEQFF. The chain carries TRBV30 and TRBJ2-1; tentative D call: TRBD1 (5 bases). The CDR3 has 12 amino acids. V lost 0 bases and J 10 bases, leaving 10 bases between the germline ends. The V gene's germline CDR1 is GTSNPN and CDR2 SVGIG (reference sequence).

The chain employs TRBV30 and TRBJ1-1, with D tentatively TRBD1 (5 bases). Germline CDR1 and CDR2: GTSNPN and SVGIG (reference sequence). The CDR3 extends over 16 amino acids. The V end was cut by 4 bases, the J end by 4 bases, with 22 bases between. CDR3 loop: CAWKSRLNGQGTEAFF. The CDR3 nucleotides are TGTGCCTGGAAGTCCAGGCTAAACGGGCAGGGCACTGAAGCTTTCTTT.

V is TRBV6-9 and J is TRBJ1-2; D gene unclear. Germline CDR1 and CDR2: MNHGY and SVAAGI. This CDR3 has 14 residues. Between the trimmed V and J ends, which lost 2 bases and 7 bases, there was a span of 14 bases. CDR3 nucleotide sequence: TGTGCCAGCAGTTATGGTCCGGAGAGAATTGGCTACACCTTC. Translating it yields CASSYGPERIGYTF.

The chain has TRBV11-2 and TRBJ2-6; 11 bases match TRBD1. V lost 5 bases, J lost 1 base, and 4 bases stayed unmatched. The CDR3 consists of 17 residues. Germline V gene data show CDR1 as SGHAT and CDR2 as FQNNGV. In DNA, the CDR3 is TGTGCCAGCAGCCGGGGACAGGGGGGTTCTGGGGCCAACGTCCTGACTTTC. Amino acids: CASSRGQGGSGANVLTF.

This chain uses TRBV27 with TRBJ1-5, with 7 positions matching TRBD1. The CDR3 spans 15 residues. CDR1 is MNHEY and CDR2 is SMNVEV in the germline V gene (reference sequence). V lost 5 bases and J lost 0; bases outside the gene matches: 4. The CDR3 here is CASSKQGNSNQPQHF. In nucleotides, the CDR3 is TGTGCCAGCAGTAAACAGGGGAATAGCAATCAGCCCCAGCATTTT.

CDR3 coding DNA: TGTGCCTGGAGTCCAATTGGACAGGGGGTCTCCTACGAGCAGTACTTC. Translation gives CAWSPIGQGVSYEQYF. V is TRBV30 and J is TRBJ2-7; 10 nucleotides agree with TRBD1. V was clipped by 2 bases and J by 0 bases; unmatched bases: 7. CDR3 length: 16 amino acids. Per the germline V gene, CDR1 is GTSNPN and CDR2 is SVGIG (reference sequence).

The table lists this clone with a count of one. V is TRBV7-9 and J is TRBJ2-1, with a weak D call TRBD1 (5 bases). The CDR3 is 13 amino acids. The V end lost 5 bases, the J end lost 8 bases, and 13 bases lay between the germline ends. Germline V gene sequence: CDR1 SEHNR, CDR2 FQNEAQ (reference sequence). The CDR3 nucleotides read TGTGCCAGCAGCATGGGCAGGGTAGATGAGCAGTTCTTC. It encodes CASSMGRVDEQFF.

The chain is built from TRBV6-1 and TRBJ2-4, with 7 bases identical to TRBD1. The trim removed 6 bases at V and 7 bases at J, leaving 6 bases unmatched. The CDR3 extends over 13 amino acids. Germline CDR1 is MNHNS and CDR2 is SASEGT. This CDR3 is CASRRGQQNIQYF. In nucleotides, the CDR3 is TGTGCCAGCAGGAGGGGGCAGCAGAACATTCAGTACTTC.

This clone came up a few times. The V call is TRBV5-1, the J call TRBJ2-3, with 9 bases identical to TRBD2. Germline V gene lookup returns CDR1 SGHRS and CDR2 YFSETQ. There are 17 residues in the CDR3. Unmatched junction bases numbered 13, after V lost 2 bases and J lost 6 bases. In nucleotides, the CDR3 is TGCGCCAGCAGCTTCATGTTAGCGGGGGAACCAGGGGATACGCAGTATTTT. Protein: CASSFMLAGEPGDTQYF.

The chain employs TRBV15 and TRBJ2-1; D possibly corresponds to TRBD2 (6 bases). Trimming cost V 0 bases and J 9 bases, with 12 bases left between them. The CDR3 has 14 residues. From germline, CDR1 is LNHNV and CDR2 YYDKDF (reference sequence). Here the CDR3 reads CATSRDRVEGEQFF. CDR3 bases: TGTGCCACCAGCAGAGATAGGGTGGAGGGTGAGCAGTTCTTC.

V gene TRBV6-1 combines with J gene TRBJ2-7, with TRBD2 matching over 7 bases. The CDR3 is made up of 14 amino acids. Germline V gene sequence: CDR1 MNHNS, CDR2 SASEGT. Germline trimming cut 8 bases from V and 2 bases from J; bases unmatched to any gene: 9. CDR3 nucleotides: TGTGCCAGCCGGGTGGGGGGGATCCCCTACGAGCAGTACTTC. It specifies CASRVGGIPYEQYF.

The V gene is TRBV30, the J gene TRBJ2-1, with D possibly matching TRBD2 (6 bases). The V gene lost 1 base and the J gene lost 9 bases, with 25 bases spanning the gap. The germline CDR1 and CDR2 sequences are GTSNPN and SVGIG (reference sequence). This CDR3 region has 17 residues. The chain's CDR3 is CAWSAKRGSDRGGEQFF. CDR3 in DNA: TGTGCCTGGAGTGCGAAAAGAGGGAGCGATCGGGGAGGTGAGCAGTTCTTC.

The rearrangement links TRBV19 to TRBJ2-7; D possibly corresponds to TRBD1 (6 bases). Between the trimmed V and J ends, which lost 4 bases and 5 bases, there was a span of 9 bases. Germline CDR1 reads LNHDA; CDR2 reads SQIVND (reference sequence). The CDR3 has 12 amino acids. Here the CDR3 DNA reads TGTGCCAGTAGTAAAGGACAGAACGAGCAGTACTTC. It encodes CASSKGQNEQYF.

The chain carries TRBV6-5 and TRBJ1-4; 9 bases match TRBD1. This CDR3 contains 14 residues. V dropped 6 bases and J dropped 5; count of bases not matched to a gene: 4. From germline, CDR1 is MNHEY and CDR2 SVGAGI. This CDR3 is CASRLQGANEKLFF. Written as DNA, the CDR3 is TGTGCCAGCAGGTTACAGGGGGCGAATGAAAAACTGTTTTTT.

V is TRBV2 and J is TRBJ1-4, with a weak D call TRBD1 (5 bases). CDR3 length: 13 residues. In germline, CDR1 is SNHLY, CDR2 FYNNEI. V shed 8 bases and J shed 7 bases, with 14 bases lying between them. Written as DNA, the CDR3 is TGTGCCAGCGCCCGAGGAACAGGTGAAAAACTGTTTTTT. Residues: CASARGTGEKLFF.

The V call is TRBV4-1, the J call TRBJ1-1; D remains ambiguous. Germline CDR1 and CDR2: MGHRA and YSYEKL. The CDR3 is made up of 14 amino acids. Between the trimmed V and J ends, which lost 2 bases and 4 bases, there was a span of 11 bases. The CDR3 loop reads CASSQSERGTEAFF. The DNA of the CDR3 is TGCGCCAGCAGCCAATCAGAGAGAGGCACTGAAGCTTTCTTT.

This clone has only a few counts. The chain uses TRBV5-6 and TRBJ1-3, with a weak D call TRBD1 (6 bases). The CDR3 contains 16 residues. The V gene lost 3 bases and the J gene lost 1 base, with 14 bases spanning the gap. From germline, CDR1 is SGHDT and CDR2 YYEEEE. CDR3 bases: TGTGCCAGCAGCTGGGGGCTTAGGGAATCTGGAAACACCATATATTTT. Encoded protein: CASSWGLRESGNTIYF.

The chain recombines TRBV29-1 with TRBJ2-7; 7 bases are shared with TRBD1. V gave up 5 bases and J gave up 2 bases; unmatched junction bases: 9. The CDR3 runs to 14 residues. Germline V gives CDR1 SQVTM, CDR2 ANQGSEA. CDR3 loop: CSVKGPGQTYEQYF. The CDR3, as DNA: TGCAGCGTTAAGGGGCCGGGACAGACCTACGAGCAGTACTTC.

The chain's CDR3 is CASSVSYEQYF. CDR3 DNA sequence: TGTGCCAGCAGCGTATCCTACGAGCAGTACTTC. The chain employs TRBV7-2 and TRBJ2-7, with D uncertain. Looked up from germline, CDR1 is SGHTA and CDR2 is FQGNSA. V lost 5 bases and J 1 base, leaving 3 bases between the germline ends. The CDR3 has 11 residues.

This clone was detected a few times. The chain joins TRBV7-3 to TRBJ2-2; D is uncertain. The CDR3 loop spans 13 amino acids. The germline CDR1 and CDR2 sequences are SGHTA and FQGTGA. The V and J ends lost 5 bases and 4 bases respectively, with 8 bases between them. The CDR3 region is CASSPHSTGELFF. Written as DNA, the CDR3 is TGTGCCAGCAGCCCCCACTCCACCGGGGAGCTGTTTTTT.

The chain recombines TRBV4-2 with TRBJ1-6; D unresolved. V was pared by 1 base and J by 0 bases, with 10 bases between. The CDR3 is made up of 17 amino acids. Germline V CDR1 and CDR2: LGHNA, YNFKEQ. CDR3 in DNA: TGTGCCAGCAGCCAAGTCCAGTTAAGCTCCTATAATTCACCCCTCCACTTT. Protein: CASSQVQLSSYNSPLHF.

This chain joins TRBV9 and TRBJ2-1; 7 bases are a match to TRBD2. Unmatched junction bases numbered 2, after V lost 2 bases and J lost 0 bases. The germline V gene encodes CDR1 SGDLS and CDR2 YYNGEE. The CDR3 sequence is 15 residues long. The chain's CDR3 is CASSVTGGSYNEQFF. CDR3 in DNA: TGTGCCAGCAGCGTGACGGGGGGCTCCTACAATGAGCAGTTCTTC.

The rearrangement links TRBV6-5 to TRBJ2-1, with D maybe TRBD1 (5 bases). This CDR3 is built from 15 residues. Trimming stripped 6 bases from V and 0 bases from J, with 12 bases between. Per the germline V gene, CDR1 is MNHEY and CDR2 is SVGAGI. The CDR3 here is CASSRQRSSYNEQFF. The CDR3 DNA is TGTGCCAGCAGCCGACAGCGTAGCTCCTACAATGAGCAGTTCTTC.